Presented here are 18 T cell receptor beta chains from one specimen sequenced in a study of blood T cell repertoires in COVID-19. This table comes from immunoSEQ multiplex PCR, and its TCRdb copy is limited to in-frame clones, with some not included. This sample has approximately 81,000 clones, with roughly four fifths found just once. The sequencing input was peripheral blood. Receptors originate from a human donor in a cohort sampled during active COVID-19.

The rearrangement joins TRBV3-1 (or the pseudogene TRBV3-2) to TRBJ1-1; D unresolved. With 2 bases removed from V and 5 bases from J, the gap between germline ends came to 12 bases. Per germline, CDR1 LGHDT and CDR2 YNNKEL (reference sequence). The CDR3 length is 14 residues. In DNA form, the CDR3 reads TGTGCCAGCAGCCAACTCCAAGCGAGGACTGAAGCTTTCTTT. Protein: CASSQLQARTEAFF.

The chain recombines TRBV4-3 with TRBJ1-1, with D possibly matching TRBD1 (5 bases). CDR3 size: 14 residues. The germline CDR1 and CDR2 sequences are LGHNA and YSLEER. Trimming took off 3 bases at V and 6 bases at J, with 14 bases between the two ends. The CDR3 nucleotides read TGCGCCAGCAGCCACTCAACGGGGGGGGCTGAAGCTTTCTTT. It yields the protein CASSHSTGGAEAFF.

The chain is built from TRBV5-1 and TRBJ2-5; 13 bases fit TRBD2. V shed 3 bases, J shed 5 bases, and the junction held 7 bases outside the gene matches. The CDR3 contains 16 residues. Germline-derived CDR1 and CDR2 are SGHRS and YFSETQ. The CDR3 sequence: CASSSGLAGRIETQYF. DNA for the CDR3: TGCGCCAGCAGCTCGGGACTAGCGGGGAGGATTGAGACCCAGTACTTC. Based on the CDR3 plus reference TRBV5-1 and TRBJ2-5, the full variable domain is KAGVTQTPRYLIKTRGQQVTLSCSPISGHRSVSWYQQTPGQGLQFLFEYFSETQRNKGNFPGRFSGRQFSNSRSEMNVSTLELGDSALYLCASSSGLAGRIETQYFGPGTRLLVL.

V usage is TRBV7-9 and J usage is TRBJ1-1; possibly TRBD1 for D (5 bases). The CDR3 covers 14 residues. V was trimmed by 7 bases and J by 0 bases, leaving 12 bases between them. Germline CDR1 reads SEHNR; CDR2 reads FQNEAQ (reference sequence). This CDR3 is CASTLGLLNTEAFF. As DNA, the CDR3 is TGTGCCAGCACTCTGGGACTGTTGAACACTGAAGCTTTCTTT.

In this sample, this clone turned up once. This chain links TRBV5-1 with TRBJ1-3, with D uncertain. CDR3 length: 15 residues. The germline V and J ends were trimmed by 6 bases and 0 bases, with 13 bases remaining between them. Germline CDR1 reads SGHRS; CDR2 reads YFSETQ. Here the CDR3 DNA reads TGCGCCAGCATTAAGGACTGGGGCTCTGGAAACACCATATATTTT. Amino acid sequence: CASIKDWGSGNTIYF.

Only a few counts were recorded for this clone. Here the CDR3 DNA reads TGCAGCGTTGTAAGAGCCCCCGGGAACACCGCCTACGAGCAGTACTTC. Translated, it gives CSVVRAPGNTAYEQYF. V is TRBV29-1 and J is TRBJ2-7, with D possibly being TRBD2 (5 bases). Deletions cut 4 bases from V and 2 bases from J, with 21 bases between. The CDR3 sequence is 16 residues long. Germline CDR1 SQVTM, CDR2 ANQGSEA.

The genes are TRBV5-4 and TRBJ2-7; perhaps TRBD2 as D (5 bases). The CDR3 covers 15 residues. CDR1 is SGHNT, CDR2 YYREEE, per germline (reference sequence). Trimming pared 2 bases from V and 3 bases from J, leaving 15 bases between. The CDR3 bases are TGTGCCAGCAGCTTAGCCGGGGTCAACATCTACGAGCAGTACTTC. This sequence encodes CASSLAGVNIYEQYF.

The chain's CDR3 is CAISAADRVGQPQHF. In DNA, the CDR3 is TGTGCCATCAGTGCAGCTGACAGGGTAGGTCAGCCCCAGCATTTT. The chain is built from TRBV10-3 and TRBJ1-5, with 7 bases fitting TRBD1. CDR1 ENHRY and CDR2 SYGVKD come from the germline V gene. CDR3 length: 15 amino acids. V trimming: 4 bases; J trimming: 6 bases; junction bases outside the gene matches: 9.

V gene TRBV6-5 combines with J gene TRBJ1-5; D gene unclear. From germline, CDR1 is MNHEY and CDR2 SVGAGI. Trimming left V 5 bases short and J 0 bases short, with 8 bases between. This CDR3 has 14 amino acids. CDR3 in amino acids: CASSREASNQPQHF. The CDR3 DNA reads as TGTGCCAGCAGTAGGGAGGCTAGCAATCAGCCCCAGCATTTT.

This chain links TRBV27 with TRBJ2-7, with TRBD1 matching 8 bases. CDR1 is MNHEY, CDR2 SMNVEV, per germline (reference sequence). V lost 4 bases and J lost 2; bases outside the gene matches: 7. This CDR3 is 15 amino acids long. The CDR3: CASSSGTGQTYEQYF. CDR3 nucleotides: TGTGCCAGCAGTTCCGGGACAGGCCAGACCTACGAGCAGTACTTC.

The genes are TRBV3-1 (or the pseudogene TRBV3-2) and TRBJ1-2; 7 nucleotides align to TRBD1. V lost 4 bases to trimming and J lost 8 bases; unmatched junction nucleotides: 10. This CDR3 is 14 amino acids long. CDR1 and CDR2 (germline): LGHDT, YNNKEL (reference sequence). Here the CDR3 reads CASSLGQEGWGYTF. CDR3 in DNA: TGTGCCAGCAGCCTCGGACAGGAGGGTTGGGGCTACACCTTC.

The chain combines TRBV5-1 with TRBJ1-6; D unclear. The CDR3 totals 13 residues. Trimming removed 6 bases from V and 9 bases from J, with 13 bases in between. Germline lookup yields CDR1 SGHRS and CDR2 YFSETQ. CDR3 in DNA: TGCGCCAGCAAATCGGAGGGAGGTTCACCCCTCCACTTT. Protein product: CASKSEGGSPLHF.

The chain joins TRBV7-2 to TRBJ1-2; a possible D gene is TRBD1 (6 bases). Germline V CDR1 and CDR2: SGHTA, FQGNSA. V was pared by 5 bases and J by 3 bases, with 13 bases between. The CDR3 covers 14 residues. CDR3 residues: CASSTDSFYYGYTF. As DNA, the CDR3 is TGTGCCAGCAGCACGGACAGCTTCTACTATGGCTACACCTTC. Full variable domain (outside the CDR3, taken from reference TRBV7-2 and TRBJ1-2): GAGVSQSPSNKVTEKGKDVELRCDPISGHTALYWYRQSLGQGLEFLIYFQGNSAPDKSGLPSDRFSAERTGGSVSTLTIQRTQQEDSAVYLCASSTDSFYYGYTFGSGTRLTVV.

The rearrangement uses TRBV19 and TRBJ1-4; 7 bases agree with TRBD1. The CDR3 covers 15 residues. V shed 5 bases and J 4 bases; nucleotides not matched to a gene: 7. Germline V lookup: CDR1 LNHDA, CDR2 SQIVND (reference sequence). CDR3 sequence: CASSLSTGINEKLFF. DNA of the CDR3: TGTGCCAGTAGTCTCTCGACAGGGATTAATGAAAAACTGTTTTTT.

The gene calls are TRBV5-4 and TRBJ1-5; 11 bases line up with TRBD1. CDR1 SGHNT and CDR2 YYREEE come from the germline V gene (reference sequence). CDR3 size: 14 residues. The trim removed 4 bases at V and 5 bases at J, leaving 2 bases unmatched. This CDR3 is CASSRGQGDQPQHF. For the CDR3, the DNA is TGTGCCAGCAGCAGGGGACAGGGGGATCAGCCCCAGCATTTT. The variable domain in full, with the rest retrieved from reference TRBV5-4 and TRBJ1-5, is ETGVTQSPTHLIKTRGQQVTLRCSSQSGHNTVSWYQQALGQGPQFIFQYYREEENGRGNFPPRFSGLQFPNYSSELNVNALELDDSALYLCASSRGQGDQPQHFGDGTRLSIL.

The rearrangement uses TRBV7-2 and TRBJ1-3; D is ambiguous. The CDR3 has 16 amino acids. Germline loops: CDR1 SGHTA, CDR2 FQGNSA. The V and J ends lost 5 bases and 2 bases respectively, with 16 bases between them. DNA for the CDR3: TGTGCCAGCAGCCCCCAACGGCGGTCCACTGGAAACACCATATATTTT. Translating gives CASSPQRRSTGNTIYF.

This CDR3 reads CASSGGGGSKNIQYF. The DNA for the CDR3 is TGTGCCAGCAGCGGGGGCGGGGGTTCCAAAAACATTCAGTACTTC. V is TRBV7-9 and J is TRBJ2-4, with D perhaps TRBD2 (7 bases). V was pared by 5 bases and J by 2 bases, with 13 bases between. Germline CDR1 is SEHNR and CDR2 is FQNEAQ (reference sequence). CDR3 length: 15 amino acids.

The V gene is TRBV6-5, the J gene TRBJ2-7, with D maybe TRBD2 (7 bases). V lost 5 bases, J lost 0 bases, and 14 bases lay in between. The CDR3 consists of 15 residues. The germline V gene has CDR1 MNHEY and CDR2 SVGAGI. The DNA of the CDR3 is TGTGCCAGCAGTAAGCGGGACACGACCTCCTACGAGCAGTACTTC. Amino acids: CASSKRDTTSYEQYF.